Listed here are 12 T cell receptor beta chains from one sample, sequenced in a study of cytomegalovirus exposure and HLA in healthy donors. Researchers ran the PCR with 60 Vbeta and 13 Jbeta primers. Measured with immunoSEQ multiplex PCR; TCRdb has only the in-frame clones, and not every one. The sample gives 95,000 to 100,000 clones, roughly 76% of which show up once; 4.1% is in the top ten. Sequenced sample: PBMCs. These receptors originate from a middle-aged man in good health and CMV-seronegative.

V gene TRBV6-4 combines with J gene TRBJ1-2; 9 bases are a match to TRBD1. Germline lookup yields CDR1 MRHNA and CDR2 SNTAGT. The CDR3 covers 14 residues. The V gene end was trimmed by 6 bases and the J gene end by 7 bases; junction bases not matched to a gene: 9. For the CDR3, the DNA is TGTGCCAGCAGCGAGGAATGGGACAGGGTTGGCTACACCTTC. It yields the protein CASSEEWDRVGYTF.

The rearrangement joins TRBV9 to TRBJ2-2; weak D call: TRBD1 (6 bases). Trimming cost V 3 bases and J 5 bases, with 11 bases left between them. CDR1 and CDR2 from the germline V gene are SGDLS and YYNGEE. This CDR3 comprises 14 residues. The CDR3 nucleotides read TGTGCCAGCAGCGCCCCCGGGACAACCGGGGAGCTGTTTTTT. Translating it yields CASSAPGTTGELFF.

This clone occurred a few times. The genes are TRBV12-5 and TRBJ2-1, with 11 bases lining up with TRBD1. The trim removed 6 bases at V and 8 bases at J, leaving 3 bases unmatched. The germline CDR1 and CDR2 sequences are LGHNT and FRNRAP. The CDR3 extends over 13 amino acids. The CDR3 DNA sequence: TGTGCTAGTGGCCGGACAGGGGGCGATGAGCAGTTCTTC. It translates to CASGRTGGDEQFF.

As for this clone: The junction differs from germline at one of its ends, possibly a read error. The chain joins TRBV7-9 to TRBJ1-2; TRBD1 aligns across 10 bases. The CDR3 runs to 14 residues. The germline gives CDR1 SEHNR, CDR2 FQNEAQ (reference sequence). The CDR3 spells CSSSQTGGAGGYTF. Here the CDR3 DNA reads TGTTCCAGCAGTCAGACAGGGGGCGCAGGTGGCTACACCTTC.

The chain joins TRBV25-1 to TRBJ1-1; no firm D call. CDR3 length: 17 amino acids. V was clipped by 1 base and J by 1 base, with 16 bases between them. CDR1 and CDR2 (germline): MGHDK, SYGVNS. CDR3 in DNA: TGTGCCAGCAGTGAATTACAGCTCTCGGCCCCGAACACTGAAGCTTTCTTT. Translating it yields CASSELQLSAPNTEAFF.

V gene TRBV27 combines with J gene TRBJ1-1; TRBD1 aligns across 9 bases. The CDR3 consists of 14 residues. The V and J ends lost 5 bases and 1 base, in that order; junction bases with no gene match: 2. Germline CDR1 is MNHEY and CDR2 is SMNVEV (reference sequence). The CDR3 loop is CASSKTGGNTEAFF. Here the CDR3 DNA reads TGTGCCAGCAGTAAGACAGGGGGGAACACTGAAGCTTTCTTT.

CDR3 bases: TGTGCCAGCAGCTTAGGGGGACAGGGGGTTTCTGGAAACACCATATATTTT. The encoded protein is CASSLGGQGVSGNTIYF. The chain employs TRBV7-2 and TRBJ1-3, with TRBD1 matching over 11 bases. The CDR3 consists of 17 residues. The germline V gene encodes CDR1 SGHTA and CDR2 FQGNSA. Trimming cost V 1 base and J 1 base; bases outside gene matches: 3.

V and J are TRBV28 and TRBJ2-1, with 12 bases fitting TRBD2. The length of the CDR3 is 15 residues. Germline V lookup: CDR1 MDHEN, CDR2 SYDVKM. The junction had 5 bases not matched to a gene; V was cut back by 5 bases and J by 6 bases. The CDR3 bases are TGTGCCAGCAGTGACCCGGGACTAGCGGGCAATGAGCAGTTCTTC. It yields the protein CASSDPGLAGNEQFF.

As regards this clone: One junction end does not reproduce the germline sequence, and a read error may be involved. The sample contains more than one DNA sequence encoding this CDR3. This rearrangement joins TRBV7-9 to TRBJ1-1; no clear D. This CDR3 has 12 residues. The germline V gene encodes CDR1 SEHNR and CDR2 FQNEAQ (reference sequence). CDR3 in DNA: TGCGCCAGCAGCGTTCCGCAGGCTGAAGCTTTCTTT. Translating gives CASSVPQAEAFF.

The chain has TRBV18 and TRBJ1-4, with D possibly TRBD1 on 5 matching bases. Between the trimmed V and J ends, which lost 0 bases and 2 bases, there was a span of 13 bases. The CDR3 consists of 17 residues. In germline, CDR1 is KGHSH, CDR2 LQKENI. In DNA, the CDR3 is TGTGCCAGCTCACCACCGTCAACTAAGGGGACTAATGAAAAACTGTTTTTT. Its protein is CASSPPSTKGTNEKLFF.

The CDR3 here is CASSHDMGTGDNIQYF. CDR3 nucleotide sequence: TGTGCCAGCAGCCACGATATGGGGACAGGGGATAACATTCAGTACTTC. The V call is TRBV5-6, the J call TRBJ2-4, with 10 bases lining up with TRBD1. Germline CDR1 and CDR2: SGHDT and YYEEEE. The J segment lost 7 bases and the V segment lost 4 bases, leaving 11 bases of the junction unmatched. The CDR3 is 16 residues long.

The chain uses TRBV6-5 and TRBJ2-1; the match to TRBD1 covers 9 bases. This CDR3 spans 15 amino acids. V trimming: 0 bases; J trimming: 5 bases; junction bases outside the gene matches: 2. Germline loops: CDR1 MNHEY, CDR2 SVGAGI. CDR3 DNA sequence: TGTGCCAGCAGTTACTCAGGACAGGGGAACAATGAGCAGTTCTTC. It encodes CASSYSGQGNNEQFF.